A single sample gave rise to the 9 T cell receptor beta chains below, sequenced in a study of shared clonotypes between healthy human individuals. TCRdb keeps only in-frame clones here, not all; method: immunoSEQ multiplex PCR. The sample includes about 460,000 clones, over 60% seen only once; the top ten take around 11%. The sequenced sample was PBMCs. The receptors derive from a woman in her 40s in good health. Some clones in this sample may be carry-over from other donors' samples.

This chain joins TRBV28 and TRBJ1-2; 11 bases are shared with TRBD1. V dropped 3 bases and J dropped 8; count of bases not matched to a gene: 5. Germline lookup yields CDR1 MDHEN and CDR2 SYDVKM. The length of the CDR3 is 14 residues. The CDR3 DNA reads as TGTGCCAGCAGTTTCGGACAGGGGGCATTAGGCTACACCTTC. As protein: CASSFGQGALGYTF.

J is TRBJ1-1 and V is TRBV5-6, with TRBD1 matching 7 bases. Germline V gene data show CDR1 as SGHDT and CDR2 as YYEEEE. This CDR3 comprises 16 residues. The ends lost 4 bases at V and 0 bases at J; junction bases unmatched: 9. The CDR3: CASSLTPGQLNTEAFF. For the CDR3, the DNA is TGTGCCAGCAGCCTGACCCCGGGACAGCTGAACACTGAAGCTTTCTTT.

The CDR3 DNA sequence: TGTGCCAGCAGTCCTCCCCGAGGGGGCGTGGCTGGGGCCAACGTCCTGACTTTC. As protein: CASSPPRGGVAGANVLTF. The rearrangement links TRBV28 to TRBJ2-6; 7 nucleotides align to TRBD1. The CDR3 has 18 residues. V trimming: 5 bases; J trimming: 2 bases; junction bases outside the gene matches: 12. Germline V gives CDR1 MDHEN, CDR2 SYDVKM.

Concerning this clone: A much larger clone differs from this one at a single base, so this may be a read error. The CDR3 nucleotides are TGTGCCAGCAGCTGGGACCGAAGCTCCCACGAGCAGTACTTC. It encodes CASSWDRSSHEQYF. The V and J genes are TRBV11-2 and TRBJ2-7; D may be TRBD1 or TRBD2 (5 bases each). The CDR3 runs 14 residues. Germline lookup yields CDR1 SGHAT and CDR2 FQNNGV.

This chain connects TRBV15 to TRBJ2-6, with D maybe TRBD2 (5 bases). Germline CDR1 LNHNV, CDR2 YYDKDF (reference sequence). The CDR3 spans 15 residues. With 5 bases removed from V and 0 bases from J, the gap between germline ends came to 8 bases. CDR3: CATSRRNSGANVLTF. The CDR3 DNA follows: TGTGCCACCAGCCGGAGGAACTCTGGGGCCAACGTCCTGACTTTC.

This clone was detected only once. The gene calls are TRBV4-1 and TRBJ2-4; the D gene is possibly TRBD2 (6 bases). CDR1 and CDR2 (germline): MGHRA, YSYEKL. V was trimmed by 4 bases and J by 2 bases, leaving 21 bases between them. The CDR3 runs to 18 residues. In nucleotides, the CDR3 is TGCGCCAGCAGCCGAGGGCTTGCGACGGGGGTTCCCAAAAACATTCAGTACTTC. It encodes CASSRGLATGVPKNIQYF.

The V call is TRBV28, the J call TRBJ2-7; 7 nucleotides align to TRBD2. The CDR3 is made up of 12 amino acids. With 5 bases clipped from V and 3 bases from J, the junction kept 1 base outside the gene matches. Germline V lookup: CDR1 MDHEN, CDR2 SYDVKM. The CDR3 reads CASSASGYEQYF. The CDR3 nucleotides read TGTGCCAGCAGTGCTAGCGGCTACGAGCAGTACTTC.

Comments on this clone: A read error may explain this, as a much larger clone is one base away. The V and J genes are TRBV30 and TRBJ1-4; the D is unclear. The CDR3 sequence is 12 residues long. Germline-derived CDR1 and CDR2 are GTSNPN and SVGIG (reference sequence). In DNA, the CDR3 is TGTGCCTGGAGTGCCTCTCGGGAAAAACTGTATTTT. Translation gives CAWSASREKLYF.

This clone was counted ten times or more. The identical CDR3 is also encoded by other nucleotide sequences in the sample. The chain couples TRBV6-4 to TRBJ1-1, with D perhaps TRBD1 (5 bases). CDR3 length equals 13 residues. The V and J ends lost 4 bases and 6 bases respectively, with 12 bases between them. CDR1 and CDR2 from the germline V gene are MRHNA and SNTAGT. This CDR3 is CASSVRQGAEAFF. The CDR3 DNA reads TGTGCCAGCAGTGTACGCCAGGGAGCTGAAGCTTTCTTT.